These 7 T cell receptor beta chains came from one sample sequenced in a study of blood T cells in healthy people across ages. A J-beta primer mix and a sample-barcoded 5' primer were used in a second PCR of roughly 6 to 11 cycles. Using its own MiXCR run on the 5' RACE reads, TCRdb lists one record per CDR3 protein. The table shows about 400,000 distinct CDR3 sequences, with more than 45% occurring only once. Sequencing was performed on blood. The origin of the receptors is a man aged 55 to 69 in good health.

This clonotype was counted only a few times. The chain joins TRBV30 to TRBJ2-1, with 8 bases aligning to TRBD2. Germline V gene data show CDR1 as GTSNPN and CDR2 as SVGIG (reference sequence). CDR3 size: 15 residues. V trimming: 6 bases; J trimming: 7 bases; junction bases outside the gene matches: 14. CDR3 bases: TGTGCCTGCATCCCCAATAGCGGGATAGCAAATGAGCAGTTCTTC. It yields the protein CACIPNSGIANEQFF.

This clonotype was recorded a few times. As DNA, the CDR3 is TGCAGTGCTACCCCGGGGGCCAATCAGCCCCAGCATTTT. Translating gives CSATPGANQPQHF. This rearrangement joins TRBV20-1 to TRBJ1-5; tentative D call: TRBD1 (6 bases). V was pared by 4 bases and J by 3 bases, with 10 bases between. Germline V lookup: CDR1 DFQATT, CDR2 SNEGSKA (reference sequence). This CDR3 has 13 amino acids.

This clonotype was found once. CDR3 amino acids: CASSLRPTNYGYTF. As DNA, the CDR3 is TGTGCCAGCAGCTTAAGGCCTACGAACTATGGCTACACCTTC. The rearrangement joins TRBV7-6 to TRBJ1-2; D uncertain. Trimming took 2 bases from V and 2 from J, leaving 9 bases between them. Germline CDR1 is SGHVS and CDR2 is FNYEAQ. The CDR3 extends over 14 amino acids.

The chain carries TRBV20-1 and TRBJ2-7, with 7 bases matching TRBD1. The CDR3 runs 16 residues. Germline CDR1 is DFQATT and CDR2 is SNEGSKA (reference sequence). V shed 0 bases and J 4 bases; nucleotides not matched to a gene: 12. The CDR3 is CSARDLLQGTGYEQYF. CDR3 DNA sequence: TGCAGTGCTAGAGATCTTCTACAGGGGACCGGGTACGAGCAGTACTTC.

With regard to this clonotype: The junction does not match germline at one end; this may be a read error. The V and J genes are TRBV19 and TRBJ2-4, with D tentatively TRBD1 (5 bases). The DNA end lines up better with TRBJ2-7; the J call may be wrong. CDR3 size: 13 residues. Germline assignment: CDR1 LNHDA and CDR2 SQIVND (reference sequence). The CDR3 protein is CASSIGRDYEQYF. CDR3 DNA: TGCGCCAGTAGTATCGGCAGGGACTACGAGCAGTACTTC.

About this clonotype: One end of the junction fails to match germline, which may point to a read error. The genes are TRBV30 and TRBJ2-7, with 8 bases matching TRBD2. The CDR3 consists of 13 residues. Looked up from germline, CDR1 is GTSNPN and CDR2 is SVGIG (reference sequence). CDR3 coding DNA: TGTGCCGGGAGACGACTAGCGATTTACGAGCAGTACTTC. Its translation is CAGRRLAIYEQYF.

As to this clonotype: The junction does not match germline at one end; this may be a read error. The rearrangement uses TRBV28 and TRBJ2-6; D may match TRBD1 or TRBD2 (5 bases each). The germline CDR1 and CDR2 sequences are MDHEN and SYDVKM. The length of the CDR3 is 15 residues. CDR3 coding DNA: TGTGCCAGCAGTTTGATAGGGTCCGGGGCCAACGTCCAGACTTTC. Amino acid sequence: CASSLIGSGANVQTF.